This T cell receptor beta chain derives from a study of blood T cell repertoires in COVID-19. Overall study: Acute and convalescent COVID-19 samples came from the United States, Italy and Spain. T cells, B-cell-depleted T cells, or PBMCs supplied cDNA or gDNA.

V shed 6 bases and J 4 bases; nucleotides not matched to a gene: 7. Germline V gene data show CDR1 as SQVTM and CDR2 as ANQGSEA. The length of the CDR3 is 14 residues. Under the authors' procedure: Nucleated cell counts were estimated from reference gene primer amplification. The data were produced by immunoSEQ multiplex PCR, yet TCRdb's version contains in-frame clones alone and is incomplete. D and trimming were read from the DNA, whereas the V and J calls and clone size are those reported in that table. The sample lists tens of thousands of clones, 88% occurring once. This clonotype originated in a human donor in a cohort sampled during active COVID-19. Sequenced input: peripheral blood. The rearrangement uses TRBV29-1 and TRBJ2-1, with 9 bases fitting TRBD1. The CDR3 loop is CSVEGQGIYNEQFF. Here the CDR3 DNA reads TGCAGCGTAGAGGGACAGGGTATATACAATGAGCAGTTCTTC.